The T cell receptor beta chain under discussion was sequenced for a study of T cell clusters in autoimmune cytopenias. Worth noting for this clonotype: Antigen specificity is unknown.

TRB amplification used approximately 250 ng of peripheral blood genomic DNA. Broader study findings: No experiment has yet validated the function of the T cell clusters defined in silico.

CDR3 length: 15 residues. From germline, CDR1 is MNHEY and CDR2 SMNVEV (reference sequence). Multiplex touch-down PCR amplified TRB using TRB-A and TRB-B pools in one tube. After re-calling the multiplex PCR reads, TCRdb lists one entry per CDR3 protein, DNA absent. The table gives approximately 1,100 distinct CDR3 sequences; the top ten clones make up 25% to 35% of it. The chain links TRBV27 to TRBJ2-1; there is no DNA to check the TCRdb D call of TRBD1. Sequencing used peripheral blood. The receptor was isolated from a human donor with an autoimmune cytopenia or autoimmune hepatitis (not recorded which). This CDR3 reads CASSSPGVARNEQFF.